This T cell receptor (beta chain) stems from a study of monozygotic twins with inflammatory bowel disease. Study results and limitations: Researchers report that IBD patients shared fewer clonotypes with others than healthy twins, especially amid disease activity. In the analysis, different T cell subtypes could not be told apart.

TCRdb reprocessed the 5' RACE reads and reports one entry per CDR3 protein, with no DNA. The table counts 160,000 or so distinct CDR3 sequences; 2% to 3% lies in the top ten. In regard to this clonotype: No antigen is known for it.

The CDR3 has 15 residues. Germline CDR1 reads SEHNR; CDR2 reads FQNEAQ (reference sequence). The TCR originated in a human donor with ulcerative colitis or Crohn's disease, or a healthy co-twin of an affected twin (not recorded which). The sample comprised blood. The V call is TRBV7-9, the J call TRBJ2-5; checking the TCRdb D call of TRBD1 is not possible without DNA. CDR3 protein: CASTRPPGGEETQYF.